Detailed here is one T cell receptor beta chain. The antigen remains unidentified. The CDR3 totals 14 residues. The germline CDR1 and CDR2 sequences are SQVTM and ANQGSEA. Trimming removed 7 bases at V and 1 base at J, with 16 bases between. TCRdb used MiXCR to reprocess the PCR reads, holding one entry per CDR3 protein. The data hold 100,000 or so distinct CDR3 sequences, with approximately 22% observed a single time. These data originate in a study of molecular identifiers for immune sequencing clone quantification. General study points: Molecules of identical TCR sharing a barcode could underestimate highly expanded clone sizes.

The gene calls are TRBV29-1 and TRBJ1-1; D is unresolved. The sequencing input was naive CD8+ T cells from blood, with Jurkat cell RNA spiked in. The subset denotes: FACS-sorted CD8+CD4-CCR7+CD45RA+ naive T cells. The TCR comes from a human donor in good health. Some libraries in this study had Jurkat cell RNA spiked in. The CDR3 protein is CSAFGQRGNTEAFF. The DNA for the CDR3 is TGCAGCGCATTTGGGCAGAGAGGGAACACTGAAGCTTTCTTT.